Following are 11 T cell receptor beta chains from one sample sequenced in a study of T cell repertoires in ileal Crohn's disease (dated by TCRdb to between 2018 and 2021). Sample time point, as interpreted from the label and publication: neoterminal ileum biopsy at postoperative endoscopy, about 6 months after surgery. The library relied on the immunoSEQ multiplex PCR assay. TCRdb retrieved this table from immuneACCESS and kept in-frame rearrangements only. Not all clones are present; in checked studies, unresolved V genes account for under half, and no reason is known for the remainder. A total of almost 15,000 clones appear in this sample, around 72% of them only once. The ten biggest clones cover roughly 4% of the sample. Material: ileal tissue. Receptors were obtained from an adult with Crohn's disease.

The chain recombines TRBV6-5 with TRBJ1-2; 9 positions agree with TRBD1. The CDR3 is 15 amino acids. The ends lost 2 bases at V and 6 bases at J; junction bases unmatched: 7. Germline lookup yields CDR1 MNHEY and CDR2 SVGAGI. CDR3 protein: CASSYTTGGFDGYTF. In DNA form, the CDR3 reads TGTGCCAGCAGTTACACGACAGGGGGTTTTGATGGCTACACCTTC.

V is TRBV6-5 and J is TRBJ2-7; a weak D match, TRBD2 (5 bases). This CDR3 region has 12 residues. V dropped 6 bases and J dropped 7 bases, with 13 bases sitting between them. CDR1 is MNHEY, CDR2 SVGAGI, per germline. The DNA of the CDR3 is TGTGCCAGCAGCCCACTAGTTGGTGAGCAGTACTTC. Its protein is CASSPLVGEQYF.

The chain uses TRBV27 and TRBJ2-3; tentative D call: TRBD2 (6 bases). The CDR3 is 15 amino acids. The germline V gene encodes CDR1 MNHEY and CDR2 SMNVEV (reference sequence). Trimming shortened V by 4 bases and J by 1 base, and 12 bases separated the two germline ends. The CDR3 spells CASSSPGVGTDTQYF. The CDR3 coding sequence is TGTGCCAGCAGTTCTCCGGGGGTAGGCACAGATACGCAGTATTTT.

In this sample, this clone is medium-sized. This chain joins TRBV2 and TRBJ1-6, with 7 bases aligning to TRBD1. The CDR3 contains 14 residues. Germline loops: CDR1 SNHLY, CDR2 FYNNEI. The J segment lost 10 bases and the V segment lost 5 bases, leaving 8 bases of the junction unmatched. CDR3: CASSYGTAQSPLHF. The CDR3 DNA reads TGTGCCAGCAGTTACGGGACAGCGCAATCACCCCTCCACTTT.

This rearrangement joins TRBV2 to TRBJ2-4; tentative D call: TRBD2 (5 bases). Germline assignment: CDR1 SNHLY and CDR2 FYNNEI. Trimming removed 2 bases from V and 0 bases from J, with 11 bases in between. The CDR3 covers 16 residues. As DNA, the CDR3 is TGTGCCAGCAGTGAAATAGCGCCGGTAGCCAAAAACATTCAGTACTTC. The encoded protein is CASSEIAPVAKNIQYF.

The chain has TRBV18 and TRBJ1-4, with 8 bases identical to TRBD1. Germline-derived CDR1 and CDR2 are KGHSH and LQKENI. The CDR3 length is 15 residues. After removal of 6 bases from V and 10 bases from J, the junction contained 13 bases not matched to a gene. As DNA, the CDR3 is TGTGCCAGCTCTCTTCAGGGGGCCCGGGATGGAAAACTGTTTTTT. Encoded protein: CASSLQGARDGKLFF. The full variable domain, its missing parts supplied by reference TRBV18 and TRBJ1-4, is NAGVMQNPRHLVRRRGQEARLRCSPMKGHSHVYWYRQLPEEGLKFMVYLQKENIIDESGMPKERFSAEFPKEGPSILRIQQVVRGDSAAYFCASSLQGARDGKLFFGSGTQLSVL.

The rearrangement links TRBV28 to TRBJ1-2; D is undetermined. Germline CDR1 is MDHEN and CDR2 is SYDVKM. The CDR3 runs to 14 residues. The germline V and J ends were trimmed by 6 bases and 1 base, with 12 bases remaining between them. CDR3 DNA: TGTGCCAGCAGGCGACCCTGGGGTAACTATGGCTACACCTTC. It specifies CASRRPWGNYGYTF.

The chain recombines TRBV5-4 with TRBJ2-3; D not certain. Germline CDR1 reads SGHNT; CDR2 reads YYREEE (reference sequence). The V end was cut by 5 bases, the J end by 3 bases, with 16 bases between. The CDR3 loop spans 15 amino acids. In nucleotides, the CDR3 is TGTGCCAGCAGTCTCCGAAGCCCGGTTACAGATACGCAGTATTTT. As protein: CASSLRSPVTDTQYF.

The rearrangement links TRBV27 to TRBJ2-1, with 11 bases fitting TRBD2. The CDR3 contains 15 residues. Germline CDR1 is MNHEY and CDR2 is SMNVEV (reference sequence). J was trimmed by 9 bases and V by 6 bases; bases with no gene match: 10. The CDR3 reads CASRWFSGGGSEQFF. In DNA form, the CDR3 reads TGTGCCAGCAGGTGGTTTAGCGGGGGGGGTAGTGAGCAGTTCTTC.

The chain has TRBV11-2 and TRBJ1-2, with D possibly being TRBD1 (6 bases). Between the trimmed V and J ends, which lost 0 bases and 1 base, there was a span of 12 bases. The CDR3 length is 16 residues. Germline V gene data show CDR1 as SGHAT and CDR2 as FQNNGV. The CDR3 spells CASSLDAGAYNYGYTF. In DNA, the CDR3 is TGTGCCAGCAGCTTAGATGCGGGGGCATATAACTATGGCTACACCTTC.

The CDR3 loop is CASSPGTGQTEAFF. CDR3 nucleotide sequence: TGTGCCAGCAGCCCAGGGACAGGGCAAACTGAAGCTTTCTTT. The J gene is TRBJ1-1, the V gene TRBV7-3, with 9 bases lining up with TRBD1. This CDR3 contains 14 residues. With 5 bases clipped from V and 5 bases from J, the junction kept 6 bases outside the gene matches. The germline V gene has CDR1 SGHTA and CDR2 FQGTGA.